The 22 T cell receptor beta chains reported below all come from one sample, sequenced in a study of cytomegalovirus exposure and HLA in healthy donors. The primer mix had 60 Vbeta and 13 Jbeta primers. Produced via immunoSEQ multiplex PCR; TCRdb's table is partial and in-frame only. This table holds around 140,000 clones, roughly 80% found once. The sample consisted of PBMCs. The source of these receptors is a woman aged 25 to 39 in good health and CMV-seronegative.

This clone has only a few counts. The CDR3 coding sequence is TGTGCCAGCAGCTACCCCCCGGGGGTGGACACTGAAGCTTTCTTT. It encodes CASSYPPGVDTEAFF. The chain recombines TRBV7-2 with TRBJ1-1; D possibly corresponds to TRBD1 (5 bases). This CDR3 has 15 residues. V shed 4 bases and J shed 3 bases, with 15 bases lying between them. The germline CDR1 and CDR2 sequences are SGHTA and FQGNSA.

The gene calls are TRBV2 and TRBJ1-5, with D perhaps matching TRBD1 (6 bases). There are 14 residues in the CDR3. From germline, CDR1 is SNHLY and CDR2 FYNNEI. V dropped 4 bases and J dropped 4 bases, with 11 bases sitting between them. The CDR3 spells CASSAPGQNQPQHF. The CDR3 nucleotides read TGTGCCAGCAGTGCCCCAGGACAGAATCAGCCCCAGCATTTT.

This chain connects TRBV30 to TRBJ2-5, with D possibly being TRBD2 (5 bases). In germline, CDR1 is GTSNPN, CDR2 SVGIG (reference sequence). Trimming stripped 1 base from V and 5 bases from J, with 11 bases between. There are 13 residues in the CDR3. The CDR3 sequence is CAWSGGLEETQYF. The CDR3, as DNA: TGTGCCTGGAGTGGAGGGTTGGAGGAGACCCAGTACTTC.

This clone showed up just once. The V call is TRBV15, the J call TRBJ1-3, with D maybe TRBD1 (6 bases). V was clipped by 5 bases and J by 0 bases, with 8 bases between them. CDR1 is LNHNV, CDR2 YYDKDF, per germline (reference sequence). The CDR3 sequence is 14 residues long. CDR3 bases: TGTGCCACCAGCGCAGGGGTCTCTGGAAACACCATATATTTT. Translated, it gives CATSAGVSGNTIYF.

This sequence joins TRBV7-3 and TRBJ1-6; a weak D match, TRBD1 (5 bases). There are 15 residues in the CDR3. V shed 1 base and J shed 6 bases, with 10 bases lying between them. Germline-derived CDR1 and CDR2 are SGHTA and FQGTGA. The CDR3 nucleotides are TGTGCCAGCAGCTTAAACGGGGGAACTAATTCACCCCTCCACTTT. It yields the protein CASSLNGGTNSPLHF.

In its sample, this clone was seen a few times. The chain couples TRBV5-1 to TRBJ2-7; the match to TRBD1 covers 8 bases. The germline V gene has CDR1 SGHRS and CDR2 YFSETQ. The CDR3 is 15 residues long. V gave up 4 bases and J gave up 5 bases; unmatched junction bases: 11. The CDR3 sequence is CASSPRVTGDHEQYF. The CDR3 region has the DNA TGCGCCAGCAGCCCCCGAGTGACAGGGGACCACGAGCAGTACTTC.

This chain joins TRBV25-1 and TRBJ2-1; perhaps TRBD2 as D (6 bases). The CDR3 has 16 residues. Germline CDR1 MGHDK, CDR2 SYGVNS. Trimming shortened V by 6 bases and J by 4 bases, and 19 bases separated the two germline ends. Written as DNA, the CDR3 is TGTGCCAGCAGCGCCGGGACTCCACTATTTTACAATGAGCAGTTCTTC. It codes for CASSAGTPLFYNEQFF.

This chain links TRBV7-2 with TRBJ2-7, with D tentatively TRBD2 (6 bases). V was trimmed by 2 bases and J by 0 bases, leaving 11 bases between them. The germline gives CDR1 SGHTA, CDR2 FQGNSA. This CDR3 is 15 amino acids long. The CDR3: CASSLTGGRSYEQYF. The CDR3 DNA reads as TGTGCCAGCAGCTTAACCGGGGGACGCTCCTACGAGCAGTACTTC.

This chain joins TRBV29-1 and TRBJ2-7; D is perhaps TRBD2 (7 bases). CDR3 length equals 14 residues. V was shortened by 4 bases and J by 4 bases, with 17 bases between the two germline ends. The germline gives CDR1 SQVTM, CDR2 ANQGSEA. The CDR3 is CSVVHRGARYEQYF. The CDR3 bases are TGCAGCGTTGTTCACCGGGGGGCTCGATACGAGCAGTACTTC.

This clone appeared a single time. The CDR3 DNA is TGTGCCAGCAGCCCCTTAGGGGTGGGAAGGCCCCAGCATTTT. It translates to CASSPLGVGRPQHF. The rearrangement links TRBV14 to TRBJ1-5; weak D call: TRBD1 (5 bases). The V gene lost 4 bases and the J gene lost 9 bases, with 16 bases spanning the gap. This CDR3 is 14 amino acids long. Germline assignment: CDR1 SGHDN and CDR2 FVKESK.

The chain uses TRBV4-3 and TRBJ1-4, with D maybe TRBD1 (5 bases). The CDR3 loop spans 15 amino acids. Germline V CDR1 and CDR2: LGHNA, YSLEER. The V and J ends lost 0 bases and 1 base respectively, with 6 bases between them. The CDR3 bases are TGCGCCAGCAGCCAAGACAGGGTAACTAATGAAAAACTGTTTTTT. It is translated as CASSQDRVTNEKLFF.

The rearrangement joins TRBV7-9 to TRBJ1-1; D is unclear. The germline V gene has CDR1 SEHNR and CDR2 FQNEAQ (reference sequence). The CDR3 sequence is 12 residues long. Trimming removed 2 bases from V and 4 bases from J, with 5 bases in between. As DNA, the CDR3 is TGTGCCAGCAGCTTACTATCCACTGAAGCTTTCTTT. This gives the protein CASSLLSTEAFF.

The V call is TRBV10-1, the J call TRBJ1-6; D may be TRBD1 (6 bases). V gave up 6 bases and J gave up 7 bases, with 13 bases separating them. This CDR3 comprises 14 residues. CDR1 WNHNN and CDR2 SYGVQD come from the germline V gene (reference sequence). CDR3 DNA: TGCGCCAGCAGCGAAGACAGGACCAATTCACCCCTCCACTTT. Its protein is CASSEDRTNSPLHF.

The count of this clone is one. The CDR3 region has the DNA TGTGCCAGTAGTATCGCGGCCGCAACTAATGAAAAACTGTTTTTT. Its protein product is CASSIAAATNEKLFF. This chain links TRBV19 with TRBJ1-4; D gene unclear. In germline, CDR1 is LNHDA, CDR2 SQIVND (reference sequence). This CDR3 is 15 amino acids long. Trimming left V 3 bases short and J 0 bases short, with 8 bases between. The complete variable domain, with remaining parts taken from reference TRBV19 and TRBJ1-4, reads DGGITQSPKYLFRKEGQNVTLSCEQNLNHDAMYWYRQDPGQGLRLIYYSQIVNDFQKGDIAEGYSVSREKKESFPLTVTSAQKNPTAFYLCASSIAAATNEKLFFGSGTQLSVL.

The gene calls are TRBV25-1 and TRBJ2-7; 8 bases are a match to TRBD1. CDR1 and CDR2 from the germline V gene are MGHDK and SYGVNS. V lost 1 base to trimming and J lost 4 bases; unmatched junction nucleotides: 15. CDR3 length: 18 amino acids. CDR3 nucleotide sequence: TGTGCCAGCAGTGAATGGAACGGACAGGGCGGTTTTCTTTACGAGCAGTACTTC. As protein: CASSEWNGQGGFLYEQYF.

This sequence joins TRBV28 and TRBJ2-7; perhaps TRBD2 as D (6 bases). Germline V lookup: CDR1 MDHEN, CDR2 SYDVKM. This CDR3 region has 16 residues. V was trimmed by 6 bases and J by 0 bases, leaving 18 bases between them. CDR3 region: CASSFGSGPGSYEQYF. For the CDR3, the DNA is TGTGCCAGCAGCTTTGGAAGCGGGCCTGGCTCCTACGAGCAGTACTTC. Full variable domain (remainder filled in from reference TRBV28 and TRBJ2-7): DVKVTQSSRYLVKRTGEKVFLECVQDMDHENMFWYRQDPGLGLRLIYFSYDVKMKEKGDIPEGYSVSREKKERFSLILESASTNQTSMYLCASSFGSGPGSYEQYFGPGTRLTVT.

The DNA of the CDR3 is TGTGCCAGCACCCGAGGGCTAGGCAACACCGGGGAGCTGTTTTTT. This sequence encodes CASTRGLGNTGELFF. The V call is TRBV6-1, the J call TRBJ2-2; possibly TRBD2 for D (5 bases). In germline, CDR1 is MNHNS, CDR2 SASEGT. The CDR3 is 15 residues long. V was pared by 7 bases and J by 2 bases, with 14 bases between.

The chain links TRBV9 to TRBJ1-5; D uncertain. The CDR3 contains 14 residues. Trimming removed 4 bases from V and 7 bases from J, with 15 bases in between. Germline V gene sequence: CDR1 SGDLS, CDR2 YYNGEE. CDR3 in amino acids: CASSSDTGGQPQHF. The CDR3 nucleotides are TGTGCCAGCAGCTCAGACACCGGAGGCCAGCCCCAGCATTTT.

The chain combines TRBV12-5 with TRBJ2-1; tentative D call: TRBD2 (6 bases). Germline V CDR1 and CDR2: LGHNT, FRNRAP. This CDR3 has 23 amino acids. Trimming shortened V by 2 bases and J by 1 base, and 33 bases separated the two germline ends. CDR3 amino acids: CASGLPSVVSRGFGAGSYNEQFF. The DNA for the CDR3 is TGTGCTAGTGGTTTGCCAAGTGTGGTTTCCCGAGGCTTCGGGGCGGGATCCTACAATGAGCAGTTCTTC.

This clone has just a few counts. The rearrangement joins TRBV5-1 to TRBJ1-1; D is possibly TRBD1 (6 bases). From germline, CDR1 is SGHRS and CDR2 YFSETQ. V was cut by 3 bases and J by 11 bases, with 17 bases left in between. This CDR3 is built from 13 residues. This CDR3 is CASSSQGGNTAFF. CDR3 nucleotides: TGCGCCAGCAGCTCACAGGGTGGTAATACGGCTTTCTTT.

This clone was seen only a few times. V is TRBV6-5 and J is TRBJ1-3, with 7 bases fitting TRBD1. The germline V gene has CDR1 MNHEY and CDR2 SVGAGI. The CDR3 covers 15 residues. V gave up 2 bases and J gave up 0 bases; unmatched junction bases: 1. For the CDR3, the DNA is TGTGCCAGCAGTTACGGGACAGTCTCTGGAAACACCATATATTTT. Its translation: CASSYGTVSGNTIYF.

The chain combines TRBV5-6 with TRBJ2-5; perhaps TRBD2 as D (6 bases). Germline CDR1 is SGHDT and CDR2 is YYEEEE. The V end was cut by 1 base, the J end by 5 bases, with 12 bases between. The CDR3 runs 14 residues. CDR3 coding DNA: TGTGCCAGCAGCTTGCTCGGAGGGGCCGAGACCCAGTACTTC. The encoded protein is CASSLLGGAETQYF.